A selection of T cell receptor beta chains follows, all from one sample in a study of identical twins. One entry per CDR3 protein results from TCRdb running MiXCR on the 5' RACE reads. Among fewer than 350,000 distinct CDR3 sequences, about 8.1% were seen once, and the ten largest hold around 2.1%. This sample also belongs to another study, concerning yellow fever vaccine responses in identical twins.

The source material was memory (CD45RO+) T cells sorted from blood. All receptors derive from a woman under 30 in good health. CDR3s include the opening cysteine and the closing phenylalanine or tryptophan. Fields, in order: CDR3 protein, V gene, J gene.

CASSYWDRGSRNEQFF,TRBV6-5,TRBJ2-1
CASSRGNQETQYF,TRBV5-1,TRBJ2-5
CASSPTGEDYGYTF,TRBV2,TRBJ1-2
CASSWSGSTDTQYF,TRBV6-5,TRBJ2-3
CASSFGMGYGNTEAFF,TRBV5-1,TRBJ1-1
CASSQGQRSYEQYF,TRBV3-1,TRBJ2-7
CASKTGTGSTGELFF,TRBV6-2/TRBV6-3,TRBJ2-2
CASSYGTDYNEQFF,TRBV5-1,TRBJ2-1
CSARDRTYEQYF,TRBV20-1,TRBJ2-7
CASTHAGLAATQYF,TRBV12-3/TRBV12-4,TRBJ2-5
CASSLSVTSGLTDTQYF,TRBV7-9,TRBJ2-3
CASSLSGRSKQYF,TRBV5-1,TRBJ2-7
CASSRLDRVEYYGYTF,TRBV28,TRBJ1-2
CASSGYPGLAEETQYF,TRBV11-1,TRBJ2-5
CSASIQAYNSPLHF,TRBV20-1,TRBJ1-6
CASSVAASGVGDTQYF,TRBV9,TRBJ2-3
CASSLTGTVNTGELFF,TRBV2,TRBJ2-2
CASSPHLGAQYF,TRBV3-1,TRBJ2-3
CSASSSGVYNEQFF,TRBV20-1,TRBJ2-1
CASSADLAGQSAKNIQYF,TRBV2,TRBJ2-4
CASSLLSIRQETQYF,TRBV11-3,TRBJ2-5
CASSDFSGGFYGYTF,TRBV6-1,TRBJ1-2
CASSPGPIGNEQFF,TRBV7-8,TRBJ2-1
CASSFSQVNNEQFF,TRBV12-3/TRBV12-4,TRBJ2-1
CASSLESAENQPQHF,TRBV7-8,TRBJ1-5
CASSPLTSVDNEQFF,TRBV3-2,TRBJ2-1
CSAVDRGPKETQYF,TRBV20-1,TRBJ2-5
CASSQDGKASGWNEQFF,TRBV4-1,TRBJ2-1
CASSWTSGLYNEQFF,TRBV12-3/TRBV12-4,TRBJ2-1
CASSPHGTNLYSNQPQHF,TRBV4-1,TRBJ1-5
CASSGTGMGANVLTF,TRBV5-1,TRBJ2-6
CASSLTYNQPQHF,TRBV7-2,TRBJ1-5
CSASGRAIETQYF,TRBV20-1,TRBJ2-5
CASSPRTSGGGDEQFF,TRBV3-1,TRBJ2-1
CASSQPAGTGSFETQYF,TRBV3-1,TRBJ2-5
CASSFGRGGGNEQFF,TRBV11-2,TRBJ2-1
CSAADRQAFF,TRBV29-1,TRBJ1-1
CATSSGGRWELFF,TRBV15,TRBJ2-2
CASSLGRLRTGEETQYF,TRBV7-9,TRBJ2-5
CASSPGQLRREKLFF,TRBV19,TRBJ1-4
CASSSTIGKAFF,TRBV7-8,TRBJ2-1
CASSPLAGIYNEQFF,TRBV2,TRBJ2-1
CASRPLAGARTDTQYF,TRBV2,TRBJ2-3
CSASKASEDLGTQYF,TRBV20-1,TRBJ2-3
CASSRSSGSYNEQFF,TRBV19,TRBJ2-1